These 17 T cell receptor beta chains came from one sample sequenced in a study of T cell changes during pregnancy in multiple sclerosis. The assay was immunoSEQ multiplex PCR, and TCRdb's table has in-frame clones only and misses some. The sample holds 30,000 to 35,000 clones, around 91% seen once. The material sequenced was CD4+ T cells from peripheral blood mononuclear cells, taken in the third trimester of pregnancy. Every receptor here comes from a female donor in good health, enrolled as a control in a pregnancy study.

The chain uses TRBV10-3 and TRBJ2-7, with D possibly matching TRBD1 (6 bases). The germline CDR1 and CDR2 sequences are ENHRY and SYGVKD. V was cut by 6 bases and J by 2 bases, with 14 bases left in between. The CDR3 spans 14 residues. CDR3 sequence: CAISDRTRTYEQYF. CDR3 nucleotides: TGTGCCATCAGCGACAGGACAAGAACCTACGAGCAGTACTTC.

The rearrangement links TRBV6-5 to TRBJ1-1; a weak D match, TRBD1 (5 bases). V was shortened by 2 bases and J by 10 bases, with 20 bases between the two germline ends. This CDR3 has 15 residues. CDR1 is MNHEY, CDR2 SVGAGI, per germline. CDR3 in DNA: TGTGCCAGCAGTTACCATCGCCAAGGGACGGAGGGAGCTTTCTTT. The encoded protein is CASSYHRQGTEGAFF.

The chain uses TRBV5-1 and TRBJ1-5; unclear D gene. Germline V gene sequence: CDR1 SGHRS, CDR2 YFSETQ. Trimming cost V 4 bases and J 6 bases, with 14 bases left between them. The CDR3 is 14 residues long. The CDR3 protein is CASSPDNEGQPQHF. The CDR3 bases are TGCGCCAGCAGCCCCGACAATGAGGGTCAGCCCCAGCATTTT.

The V gene is TRBV19, the J gene TRBJ2-2, with D possibly TRBD2 on 6 matching bases. Germline CDR1 LNHDA, CDR2 SQIVND (reference sequence). Trimming removed 7 bases at V and 6 bases at J, with 15 bases between. The CDR3 extends over 14 amino acids. The CDR3 bases are TGTGCCAGTAAGGGGCTAGCGAAGGCCGGGGAGCTGTTTTTT. This gives the protein CASKGLAKAGELFF.

The chain is built from TRBV7-9 and TRBJ1-2; 8 nucleotides align to TRBD1. The CDR3 runs to 14 residues. V lost 5 bases and J lost 5; bases outside the gene matches: 7. Germline assignment: CDR1 SEHNR and CDR2 FQNEAQ (reference sequence). The CDR3 sequence is CASSRQGPLYGYTF. The CDR3 bases are TGTGCCAGCAGCCGACAGGGGCCGCTTTATGGCTACACCTTC.

This sequence joins TRBV6-1 and TRBJ2-1; 9 bases match TRBD2. The CDR3 runs 15 residues. Germline-derived CDR1 and CDR2 are MNHNS and SASEGT. The V and J ends lost 6 bases and 6 bases, in that order; junction bases with no gene match: 9. DNA for the CDR3: TGTGCCAGCAGCGCTATAGCGGGAGTGGGCAATGAGCAGTTCTTC. Its translation is CASSAIAGVGNEQFF.

The chain uses TRBV5-1 and TRBJ1-4; TRBD1 is a possible D gene (6 bases). The germline V gene encodes CDR1 SGHRS and CDR2 YFSETQ. The CDR3 runs to 15 residues. V was trimmed by 1 base and J by 3 bases, leaving 10 bases between them. The CDR3 DNA reads TGCGCCAGCAGCTTGTCAGGGGATCCTAATGAAAAACTGTTTTTT. It encodes CASSLSGDPNEKLFF.

This clone has only a few counts. The genes are TRBV2 and TRBJ2-5, with unresolved D. Trimming shortened V by 6 bases and J by 7 bases, and 15 bases separated the two germline ends. Germline CDR1 is SNHLY and CDR2 is FYNNEI. The CDR3 contains 13 residues. The CDR3 DNA sequence: TGTGCCAGCAGAATGACGGAAAGAGGGACCCAGTACTTC. This sequence encodes CASRMTERGTQYF.

The chain joins TRBV7-8 to TRBJ1-1; 10 nucleotides agree with TRBD1. Germline V gene sequence: CDR1 SGHVS, CDR2 FQNEAQ. V shed 1 base, J shed 5 bases, and the junction held 4 bases outside the gene matches. The CDR3 spans 15 residues. CDR3 residues: CASSLGTGGKTEAFF. The CDR3 bases are TGTGCCAGCAGCTTAGGGACAGGGGGGAAGACTGAAGCTTTCTTT.

V is TRBV7-2 and J is TRBJ2-7; 7 nucleotides agree with TRBD2. J was trimmed by 4 bases and V by 1 base; bases with no gene match: 4. Germline assignment: CDR1 SGHTA and CDR2 FQGNSA. The CDR3 covers 14 residues. This chain's CDR3 is CASSLGGSRYEQYF. CDR3 coding DNA: TGTGCCAGCAGCTTAGGCGGGAGTCGGTACGAGCAGTACTTC.

CDR3 DNA: TGTGCCAGCAGCTTGGCGGGGACAGGGGGTTTTGGGTACTTC. Its protein is CASSLAGTGGFGYF. The chain has TRBV7-2 and TRBJ2-4, with 11 bases aligning to TRBD1. The V gene's germline CDR1 is SGHTA and CDR2 FQGNSA. Trimming cost V 3 bases and J 15 bases; bases outside gene matches: 10. This CDR3 comprises 14 residues.

The V and J genes are TRBV4-1 and TRBJ2-7, with a possible D match to TRBD1 (7 bases). The CDR3 length is 15 residues. The V gene lost 3 bases and the J gene lost 7 bases, with 19 bases spanning the gap. From germline, CDR1 is MGHRA and CDR2 YSYEKL. The CDR3 spells CASSQGRTARGEQYF. In DNA, the CDR3 is TGCGCCAGCAGCCAGGGGAGGACTGCCAGGGGGGAGCAGTACTTC.

The rearrangement uses TRBV7-2 and TRBJ1-1; TRBD1 is a possible D gene (5 bases). Per the germline V gene, CDR1 is SGHTA and CDR2 is FQGNSA. V lost 7 bases and J 9 bases, leaving 18 bases between the germline ends. The CDR3 covers 13 residues. CDR3: CASTLGPTGKAFF. The DNA of the CDR3 is TGTGCCAGCACCCTAGGCCCTACAGGCAAAGCTTTCTTT.

The rearrangement uses TRBV27 and TRBJ2-3, with D possibly TRBD2 on 5 matching bases. This CDR3 is built from 14 residues. Germline V gene data show CDR1 as MNHEY and CDR2 as SMNVEV (reference sequence). Trimming shortened V by 6 bases and J by 2 bases, and 12 bases separated the two germline ends. In nucleotides, the CDR3 is TGTGCCAGCAGATCGGACTGGGCCACAGATACGCAGTATTTT. This gives the protein CASRSDWATDTQYF.

The gene calls are TRBV5-4 and TRBJ1-2; TRBD1 agrees at 12 bases. There are 16 residues in the CDR3. CDR1 is SGHNT and CDR2 is YYREEE in the germline V gene (reference sequence). The ends lost 4 bases at V and 3 bases at J; junction bases unmatched: 7. CDR3 nucleotide sequence: TGTGCCAGCAGCCGCCGGGACAGGGGGCTTTACTATGGCTACACCTTC. Encoded protein: CASSRRDRGLYYGYTF.

This sequence joins TRBV6-5 and TRBJ1-4; 8 nucleotides agree with TRBD1. The V and J ends lost 2 bases and 7 bases, in that order; junction bases with no gene match: 6. Looked up from germline, CDR1 is MNHEY and CDR2 is SVGAGI. This CDR3 is 15 amino acids long. This CDR3 is CASSYRGQGFEKLFF. For the CDR3, the DNA is TGTGCCAGCAGTTACCGCGGACAGGGTTTTGAAAAACTGTTTTTT.

The chain is built from TRBV27 and TRBJ1-2; 8 positions agree with TRBD1. In germline, CDR1 is MNHEY, CDR2 SMNVEV (reference sequence). The CDR3 extends over 16 amino acids. The V gene end was trimmed by 6 bases and the J gene end by 8 bases; junction bases not matched to a gene: 17. The CDR3 DNA is TGTGCCAGCAGCCCGCCCGGGGGGACAGGACTACTGGGCTACACCTTC. Protein: CASSPPGGTGLLGYTF.